Sequencing of this T cell receptor beta chain was carried out in a study of radiotherapy plus CTLA-4 blockade in lung cancer. General observations from the study: Some TCR clones had been derived from tumors. These clones expanded in peripheral blood after radiotherapy plus ipilimumab.

As to this clone: Its antigen is unknown.

Trimming cost V 5 bases and J 7 bases, with 2 bases left between them. CDR1 and CDR2 (germline): MNHEY, SMNVEV (reference sequence). The CDR3 is 9 amino acids. Some clones are missing from TCRdb's copy, which holds only in-frame ones; the method was immunoSEQ multiplex PCR. The repertoire holds over 80,000 clones, with 83% as singletons. The sample consisted of peripheral blood, taken from a patient treated with radiotherapy plus ipilimumab. This clonotype originated in a human donor with non-small cell lung cancer who had stable disease on radiotherapy plus ipilimumab. This sequence joins TRBV27 and TRBJ2-5; D is uncertain. CDR3 loop: CASSGTQYF. In nucleotides, the CDR3 is TGTGCCAGCAGTGGGACCCAGTACTTC.